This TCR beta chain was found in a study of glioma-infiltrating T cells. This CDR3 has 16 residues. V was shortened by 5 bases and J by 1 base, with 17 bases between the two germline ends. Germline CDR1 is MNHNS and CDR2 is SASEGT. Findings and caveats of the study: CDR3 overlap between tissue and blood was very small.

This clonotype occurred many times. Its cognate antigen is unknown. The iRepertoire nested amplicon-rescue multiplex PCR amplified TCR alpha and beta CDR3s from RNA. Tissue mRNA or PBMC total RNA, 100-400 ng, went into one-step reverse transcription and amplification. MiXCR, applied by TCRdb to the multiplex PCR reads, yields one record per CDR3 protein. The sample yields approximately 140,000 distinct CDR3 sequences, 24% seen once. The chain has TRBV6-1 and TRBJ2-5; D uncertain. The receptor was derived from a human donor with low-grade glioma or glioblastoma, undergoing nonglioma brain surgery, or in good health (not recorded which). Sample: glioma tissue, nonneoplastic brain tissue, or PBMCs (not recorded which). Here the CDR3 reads CASSSGIQTSQETQYF. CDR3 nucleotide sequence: TGTGCCAGCAGTTCAGGAATACAGACATCCCAAGAGACCCAGTACTTC.